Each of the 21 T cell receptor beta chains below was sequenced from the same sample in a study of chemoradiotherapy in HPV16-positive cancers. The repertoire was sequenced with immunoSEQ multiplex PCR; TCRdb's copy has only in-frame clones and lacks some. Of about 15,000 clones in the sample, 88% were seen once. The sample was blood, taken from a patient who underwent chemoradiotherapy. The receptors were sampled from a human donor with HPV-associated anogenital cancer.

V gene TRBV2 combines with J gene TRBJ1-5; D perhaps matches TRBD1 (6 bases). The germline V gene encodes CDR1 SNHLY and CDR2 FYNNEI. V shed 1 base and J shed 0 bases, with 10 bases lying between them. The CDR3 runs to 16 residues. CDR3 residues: CASSEGPRGSNQPQHF. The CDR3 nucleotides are TGTGCCAGCAGTGAAGGTCCCAGGGGTAGCAATCAGCCCCAGCATTTT.

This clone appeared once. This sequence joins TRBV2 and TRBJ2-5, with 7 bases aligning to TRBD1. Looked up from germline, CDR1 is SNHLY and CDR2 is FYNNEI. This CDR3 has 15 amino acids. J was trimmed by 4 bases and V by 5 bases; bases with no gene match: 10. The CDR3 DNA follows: TGTGCCAGCAGTTACAGACAGGGCTCCGGAGAGACCCAGTACTTC. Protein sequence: CASSYRQGSGETQYF.

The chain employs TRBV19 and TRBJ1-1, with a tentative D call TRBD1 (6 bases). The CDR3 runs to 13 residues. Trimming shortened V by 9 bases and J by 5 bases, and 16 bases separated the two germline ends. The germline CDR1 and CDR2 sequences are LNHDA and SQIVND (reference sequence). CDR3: CASSFQGWTEAFF. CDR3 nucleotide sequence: TGTGCCAGCTCCTTTCAGGGGTGGACTGAAGCTTTCTTT.

DNA for the CDR3: TGTGCCAGCAGTTTATACACCGGGACTAGCGGGAGATACGAGCAGTACTTC. Its protein is CASSLYTGTSGRYEQYF. The chain carries TRBV27 and TRBJ2-7; 14 nucleotides agree with TRBD2. This CDR3 contains 17 residues. The V and J ends lost 1 base and 4 bases, in that order; junction bases with no gene match: 6. The germline CDR1 and CDR2 sequences are MNHEY and SMNVEV (reference sequence).

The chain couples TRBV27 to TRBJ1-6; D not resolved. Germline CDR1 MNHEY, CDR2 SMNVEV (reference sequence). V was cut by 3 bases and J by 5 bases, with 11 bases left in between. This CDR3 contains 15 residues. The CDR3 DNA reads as TGTGCCAGCAGTTTGGCGGGCGCGAATAATTCACCCCTCCACTTT. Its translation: CASSLAGANNSPLHF.

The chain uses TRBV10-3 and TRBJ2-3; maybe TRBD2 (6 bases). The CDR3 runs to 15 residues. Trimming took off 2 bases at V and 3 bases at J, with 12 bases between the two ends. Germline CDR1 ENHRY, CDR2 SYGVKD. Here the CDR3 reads CAISERGGATDTQYF. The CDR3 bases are TGTGCCATCAGTGAGCGGGGCGGGGCAACAGATACGCAGTATTTT.

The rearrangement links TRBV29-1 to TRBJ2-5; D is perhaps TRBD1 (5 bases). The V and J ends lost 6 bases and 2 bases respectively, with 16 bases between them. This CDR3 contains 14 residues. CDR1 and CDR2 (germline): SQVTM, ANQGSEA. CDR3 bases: TGCAGCGTCGAACACCCCCCAGGGCAAGAGACCCAGTACTTC. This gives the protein CSVEHPPGQETQYF.

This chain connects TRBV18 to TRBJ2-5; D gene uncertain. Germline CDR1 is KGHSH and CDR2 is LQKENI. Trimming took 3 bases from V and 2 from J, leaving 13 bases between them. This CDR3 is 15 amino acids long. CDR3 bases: TGTGCCAGCTCACCTTCGGAAGTGACGCAAGAGACCCAGTACTTC. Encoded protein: CASSPSEVTQETQYF. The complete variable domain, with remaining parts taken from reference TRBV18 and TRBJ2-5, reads NAGVMQNPRHLVRRRGQEARLRCSPMKGHSHVYWYRQLPEEGLKFMVYLQKENIIDESGMPKERFSAEFPKEGPSILRIQQVVRGDSAAYFCASSPSEVTQETQYFGPGTRLLVL.

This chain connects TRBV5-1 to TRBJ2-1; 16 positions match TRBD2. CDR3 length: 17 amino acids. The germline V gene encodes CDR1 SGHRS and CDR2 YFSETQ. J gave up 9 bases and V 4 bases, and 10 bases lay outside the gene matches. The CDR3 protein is CASSSKPGLAGGSEQFF. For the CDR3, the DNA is TGCGCCAGCAGCAGTAAACCGGGACTAGCGGGAGGGAGTGAGCAGTTCTTC.

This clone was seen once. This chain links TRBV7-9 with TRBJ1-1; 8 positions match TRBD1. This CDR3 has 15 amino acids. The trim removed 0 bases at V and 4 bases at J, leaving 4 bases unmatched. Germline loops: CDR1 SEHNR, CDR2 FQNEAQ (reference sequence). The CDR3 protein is CASSLAAGGSTEAFF. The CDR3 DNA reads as TGTGCCAGCAGCTTAGCGGCAGGGGGCTCCACTGAAGCTTTCTTT.

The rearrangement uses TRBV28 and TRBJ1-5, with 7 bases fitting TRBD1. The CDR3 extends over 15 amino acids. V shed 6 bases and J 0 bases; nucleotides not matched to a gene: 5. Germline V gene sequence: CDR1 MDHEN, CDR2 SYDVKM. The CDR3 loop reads CASRTTGSSNQPQHF. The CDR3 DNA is TGTGCCAGCAGGACGACAGGGTCTAGCAATCAGCCCCAGCATTTT.

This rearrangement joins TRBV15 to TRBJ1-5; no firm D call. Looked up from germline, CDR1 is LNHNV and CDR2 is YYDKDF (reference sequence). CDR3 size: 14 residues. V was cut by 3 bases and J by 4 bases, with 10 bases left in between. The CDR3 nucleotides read TGTGCCACCAGCAGTGAACGGAAAAATCAGCCCCAGCATTTT. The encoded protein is CATSSERKNQPQHF. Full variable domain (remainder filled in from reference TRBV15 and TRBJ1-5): DAMVIQNPRYQVTQFGKPVTLSCSQTLNHNVMYWYQQKSSQAPKLLFHYYDKDFNNEADTPDNFQSRRPNTSFCFLDIRSPGLGDTAMYLCATSSERKNQPQHFGDGTRLSIL.

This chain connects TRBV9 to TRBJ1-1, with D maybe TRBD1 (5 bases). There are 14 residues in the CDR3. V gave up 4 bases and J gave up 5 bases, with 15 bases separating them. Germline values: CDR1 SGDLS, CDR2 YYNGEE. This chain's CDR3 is CASSRDVGFTEAFF. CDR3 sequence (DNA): TGTGCCAGCAGCAGGGACGTAGGTTTTACTGAAGCTTTCTTT.

Here the CDR3 DNA reads TGTGCCAGCAGTTACGACAGGGCGATACTCTACGAGCAGTACTTC. This translates into CASSYDRAILYEQYF. J is TRBJ2-7 and V is TRBV6-5, with TRBD1 matching 7 bases. Losses at the gene ends were 2 bases for V and 3 bases for J; bases not matched to a gene: 7. The CDR3 runs to 15 residues. Germline lookup yields CDR1 MNHEY and CDR2 SVGAGI.

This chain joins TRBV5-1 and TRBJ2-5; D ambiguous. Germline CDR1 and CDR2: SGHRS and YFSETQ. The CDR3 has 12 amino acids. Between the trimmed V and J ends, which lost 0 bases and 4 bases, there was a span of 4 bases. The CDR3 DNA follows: TGCGCCAGCAGCTTGGTGTCAGAGACCCAGTACTTC. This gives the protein CASSLVSETQYF.

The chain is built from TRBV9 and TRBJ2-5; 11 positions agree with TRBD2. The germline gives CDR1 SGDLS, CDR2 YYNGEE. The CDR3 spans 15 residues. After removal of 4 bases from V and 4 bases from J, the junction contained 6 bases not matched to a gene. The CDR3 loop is CASSPFSGGAETQYF. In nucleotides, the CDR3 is TGTGCCAGCAGCCCCTTTAGCGGGGGGGCAGAGACCCAGTACTTC.

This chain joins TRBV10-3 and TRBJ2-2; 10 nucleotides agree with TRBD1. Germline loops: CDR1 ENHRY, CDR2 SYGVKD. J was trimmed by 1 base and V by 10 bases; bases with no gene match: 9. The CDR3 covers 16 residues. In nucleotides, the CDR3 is TGTGCCACCCACCGACAGGGGGCCGGGAACACCGGGGAGCTGTTTTTT. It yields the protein CATHRQGAGNTGELFF.

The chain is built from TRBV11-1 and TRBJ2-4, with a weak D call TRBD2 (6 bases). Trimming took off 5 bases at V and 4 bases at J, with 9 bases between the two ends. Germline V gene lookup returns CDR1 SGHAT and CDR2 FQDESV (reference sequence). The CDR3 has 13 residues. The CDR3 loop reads CASSPGLKNIQYF. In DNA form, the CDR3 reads TGTGCCAGCAGCCCCGGACTAAAAAACATTCAGTACTTC.

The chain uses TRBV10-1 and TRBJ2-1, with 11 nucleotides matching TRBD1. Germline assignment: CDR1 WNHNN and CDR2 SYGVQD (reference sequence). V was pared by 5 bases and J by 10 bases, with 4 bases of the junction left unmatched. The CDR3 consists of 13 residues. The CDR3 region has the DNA TGCGCCAGCAGTTGGACAGGGGGCGCGGAGCAGTTCTTC. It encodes CASSWTGGAEQFF.

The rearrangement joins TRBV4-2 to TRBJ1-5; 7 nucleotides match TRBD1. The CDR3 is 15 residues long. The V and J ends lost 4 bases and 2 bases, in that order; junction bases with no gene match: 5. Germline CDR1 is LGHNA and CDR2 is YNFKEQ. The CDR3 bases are TGTGCCAGCAGCCCCGGACAGGCCGGCAATCAGCCCCAGCATTTT. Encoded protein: CASSPGQAGNQPQHF.

The DNA for the CDR3 is TGCGCCAGCAGCTTGGTCGAGGGACCGTACTACGAGCAGTACTTC. Translated, it gives CASSLVEGPYYEQYF. This sequence joins TRBV5-1 and TRBJ2-7; the D gene could be TRBD1 or TRBD2 (5 bases each). The CDR3 sequence is 15 residues long. CDR1 SGHRS and CDR2 YFSETQ come from the germline V gene. Trimming removed 0 bases from V and 3 bases from J, with 13 bases in between.